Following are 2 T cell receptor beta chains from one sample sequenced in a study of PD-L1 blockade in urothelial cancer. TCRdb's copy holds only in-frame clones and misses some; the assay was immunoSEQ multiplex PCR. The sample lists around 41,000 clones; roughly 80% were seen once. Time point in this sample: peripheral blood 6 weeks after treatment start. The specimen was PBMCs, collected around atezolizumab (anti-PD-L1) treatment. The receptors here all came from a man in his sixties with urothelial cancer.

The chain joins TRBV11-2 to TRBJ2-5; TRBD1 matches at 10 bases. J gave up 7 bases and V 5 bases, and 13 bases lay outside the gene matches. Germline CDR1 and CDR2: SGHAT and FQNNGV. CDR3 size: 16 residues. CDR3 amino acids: CASSLNPGQGMGTQYF. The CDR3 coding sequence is TGTGCCAGCAGCCTTAACCCGGGACAGGGGATGGGGACCCAGTACTTC.

The CDR3 loop reads CASSLAGGAPSNEKLFF. The CDR3 DNA follows: TGCGCCAGCAGCTTGGCAGGGGGCGCTCCTAGCAACGAAAAACTGTTTTTT. V gene TRBV5-1 combines with J gene TRBJ1-4; TRBD1 aligns across 8 bases. With 0 bases clipped from V and 8 bases from J, the junction kept 12 bases outside the gene matches. Germline V gene lookup returns CDR1 SGHRS and CDR2 YFSETQ. The CDR3 is 17 amino acids. The full variable domain, rest sourced from reference TRBV5-1 and TRBJ1-4, is KAGVTQTPRYLIKTRGQQVTLSCSPISGHRSVSWYQQTPGQGLQFLFEYFSETQRNKGNFPGRFSGRQFSNSRSEMNVSTLELGDSALYLCASSLAGGAPSNEKLFFGSGTQLSVL.